The 13 T cell receptor beta chains listed next were all sequenced from one sample in a study of blood T cell repertoires in COVID-19. Generated by immunoSEQ multiplex PCR, the TCRdb table keeps only in-frame clones and is missing some. The sample lists 390,000 or so clones; roughly four fifths were seen once. Sequences were obtained from PBMCs or T cells enriched from blood (not recorded which). These receptor sequences come from a woman aged 50 to 60 who had recovered from COVID-19.

The chain is built from TRBV19 and TRBJ2-3; 9 bases match TRBD1. The V gene end was trimmed by 5 bases and the J gene end by 2 bases; junction bases not matched to a gene: 11. CDR1 and CDR2 from the germline V gene are LNHDA and SQIVND (reference sequence). The CDR3 has 17 amino acids. The CDR3 DNA sequence: TGTGCCAGTAGTCCCCGAAGACAGGGGGGTTTCACAGATACGCAGTATTTT. Residues: CASSPRRQGGFTDTQYF.

V usage is TRBV7-8 and J usage is TRBJ2-5, with no clear D. The CDR3 has 14 amino acids. The germline V gene has CDR1 SGHVS and CDR2 FQNEAQ. V lost 0 bases and J lost 4, with 9 bases in between. As DNA, the CDR3 is TGTGCCAGCAGCTTAGCGAGGCCCTCAGAGACCCAGTACTTC. Its protein product is CASSLARPSETQYF. The full variable domain, its missing parts supplied by reference TRBV7-8 and TRBJ2-5, is GAGVSQSPRYKVAKRGQDVALRCDPISGHVSLFWYQQALGQGPEFLTYFQNEAQLDKSGLPSDRFFAERPEGSVSTLKIQRTQQEDSAVYLCASSLARPSETQYFGPGTRLLVL.

The rearrangement joins TRBV24-1 to TRBJ1-3, with a tentative D call TRBD1 (6 bases). Germline V gene sequence: CDR1 KGHDR, CDR2 SFDVKD. The V and J ends lost 6 bases and 4 bases respectively, with 12 bases between them. The CDR3 consists of 14 residues. CDR3 amino acids: CATSPGALGNTIYF. In DNA, the CDR3 is TGTGCCACCAGTCCAGGGGCTCTGGGAAACACCATATATTTT.

This chain's CDR3 is CASRLGTGFNYGYTF. CDR3 sequence (DNA): TGTGCCAGTAGACTTGGGACAGGGTTCAACTATGGCTACACCTTC. The chain has TRBV19 and TRBJ1-2; 9 positions agree with TRBD1. V trimming: 6 bases; J trimming: 2 bases; junction bases outside the gene matches: 7. The CDR3 is made up of 15 amino acids. Germline CDR1 reads LNHDA; CDR2 reads SQIVND (reference sequence).

The genes are TRBV30 and TRBJ1-1, with D perhaps TRBD1 (5 bases). The CDR3 has 13 amino acids. Between the trimmed V and J ends, which lost 3 bases and 1 base, there was a span of 9 bases. The germline CDR1 and CDR2 sequences are GTSNPN and SVGIG (reference sequence). This CDR3 reads CAWSKGQNTEAFF. CDR3 sequence (DNA): TGTGCCTGGAGCAAAGGACAGAACACTGAAGCTTTCTTT.

This clone was counted a single time. This chain connects TRBV30 to TRBJ2-3, with a weak D call TRBD1 (5 bases). V dropped 0 bases and J dropped 2 bases, with 9 bases sitting between them. CDR1 and CDR2 (germline): GTSNPN, SVGIG (reference sequence). This CDR3 contains 14 residues. The CDR3 nucleotides read TGTGCCTGGAGTGTACAGGCGGCCACAGATACGCAGTATTTT. This gives the protein CAWSVQAATDTQYF.

J is TRBJ1-1 and V is TRBV11-2; 11 bases line up with TRBD1. The V and J ends lost 5 bases and 3 bases, in that order; junction bases with no gene match: 8. CDR1 and CDR2 (germline): SGHAT, FQNNGV. The CDR3 runs 16 residues. CDR3 nucleotides: TGTGCCAGCAGCGAAGGGACAGGGGGTTCGGACACTGAAGCTTTCTTT. Encoded protein: CASSEGTGGSDTEAFF.

A few counts support this clone. V and J are TRBV6-5 and TRBJ1-1; D gene uncertain. There are 12 residues in the CDR3. The ends were cut back, 5 bases at V and 6 bases at J, with 10 bases in the middle. The V gene's germline CDR1 is MNHEY and CDR2 SVGAGI. For the CDR3, the DNA is TGTGCCAGCAGTACAAGAGGTTCTGAAGCTTTCTTT. Translated: CASSTRGSEAFF.

The chain has TRBV20-1 and TRBJ2-5; no reliable D call. The CDR3 runs to 11 residues. V lost 8 bases and J 5 bases, leaving 12 bases between the germline ends. Per the germline V gene, CDR1 is DFQATT and CDR2 is SNEGSKA (reference sequence). The CDR3 DNA follows: TGCAGTTCCCTTACCGGGGAGACCCAGTACTTC. It encodes CSSLTGETQYF.

CDR3 nucleotide sequence: TGTGCCAGCAGCGTAGACCCAGGGAAAACCGGGGAGCTGTTTTTT. The encoded protein is CASSVDPGKTGELFF. The chain links TRBV9 to TRBJ2-2, with D perhaps TRBD1 (5 bases). The V end lost 0 bases, the J end lost 5 bases, and 11 bases lay between the germline ends. CDR1 and CDR2 (germline): SGDLS, YYNGEE. This CDR3 is built from 15 residues.

The genes are TRBV5-1 and TRBJ1-1; D unresolved. The length of the CDR3 is 13 residues. Germline loops: CDR1 SGHRS, CDR2 YFSETQ. The germline V and J ends were trimmed by 0 bases and 6 bases, with 9 bases remaining between them. This CDR3 is CASSLGQEAEAFF. The CDR3 region has the DNA TGCGCCAGCAGCTTGGGGCAGGAGGCTGAAGCTTTCTTT.

The V gene is TRBV7-2, the J gene TRBJ2-5; 11 bases agree with TRBD1. The CDR3 spans 16 residues. V lost 5 bases, J lost 7 bases, and 12 bases stayed unmatched. CDR1 is SGHTA, CDR2 FQGNSA, per germline. The CDR3 DNA sequence: TGTGCCAGCAGCACCCTATACCGGGACAGGGGGGGGACCCAGTACTTC. This codes for CASSTLYRDRGGTQYF.

This chain uses TRBV7-2 with TRBJ2-1; D call uncertain. Germline V gene lookup returns CDR1 SGHTA and CDR2 FQGNSA. The CDR3 totals 12 residues. V lost 2 bases, J lost 7 bases, and 6 bases lay in between. CDR3 sequence: CASSLRSNEQFF. CDR3 nucleotide sequence: TGTGCCAGCAGCTTACGGAGTAATGAGCAGTTCTTC.